This T cell receptor beta chain derives from a study of blood T cell repertoires in COVID-19. At the level of the study: Samples representing acute and convalescent COVID-19 were sourced from the United States, Italy and Spain.

How the authors handled the data: Reference gene primer amplification in the assay estimated nucleated cell counts. Repertoires were generated with immunoSEQ multiplex PCR, while TCRdb's copy carries only in-frame clones and drops some. V, J and clone size are those of that table, while D and trimming were read from the DNA. The sample contains 350,000 to 400,000 clones, about 90% of which appear only once. From germline, CDR1 is MNHEY and CDR2 SMNVEV (reference sequence). The length of the CDR3 is 14 residues. Trimming took off 6 bases at V and 4 bases at J, with 13 bases between the two ends. Researchers sorted participants into cohorts using their self-reported clinical history.

This chain joins TRBV27 and TRBJ1-3; tentatively, D is TRBD1 (5 bases). Sequenced sample: PBMCs or T cells enriched from blood (not recorded which). This TCR was sampled from a woman aged 25 to 39 who had recovered from COVID-19. CDR3: CASRLGGEGNTIYF. The DNA for the CDR3 is TGTGCCAGCAGGCTGGGGGGGGAAGGAAACACCATATATTTT.